This T cell receptor (beta chain) was observed in a study of cytomegalovirus exposure and HLA in healthy donors. Study findings and constraints: Sequencing probably produced one cluster of sequence variants that were highly shared. Productive status was seen about 87% or about 30% of the time for most TCR beta V segments in an earlier analysis. Reportedly, a later analysis found an Asian-associated ancestry cluster had fewer N-insertions than the roughly 700-donor mean. Analysis was carried out at a later point, and it linked a missense DCLRE1C variant to TCR beta V- and J-gene trimming.

60 Vbeta and 13 Jbeta primers were used in PCR. Only in-frame clones appear in the TCRdb table, and some are missing; sequencing was by immunoSEQ multiplex PCR. The data show over 100,000 clones, 74% seen once. This clone was seen more than once but under ten times. Its cognate antigen is unknown. V dropped 3 bases and J dropped 2; count of bases not matched to a gene: 4. The CDR3 totals 15 residues. Germline CDR1 reads MNHNS; CDR2 reads SASEGT. This receptor was identified in a male donor in good health and CMV-seronegative. V usage is TRBV6-1 and J usage is TRBJ1-1, with 9 bases identical to TRBD1. Sample: PBMCs. The CDR3, as DNA: TGTGCCAGCAGTGAGCCGGGACAGGGAAACACTGAAGCTTTCTTT. It translates to CASSEPGQGNTEAFF.